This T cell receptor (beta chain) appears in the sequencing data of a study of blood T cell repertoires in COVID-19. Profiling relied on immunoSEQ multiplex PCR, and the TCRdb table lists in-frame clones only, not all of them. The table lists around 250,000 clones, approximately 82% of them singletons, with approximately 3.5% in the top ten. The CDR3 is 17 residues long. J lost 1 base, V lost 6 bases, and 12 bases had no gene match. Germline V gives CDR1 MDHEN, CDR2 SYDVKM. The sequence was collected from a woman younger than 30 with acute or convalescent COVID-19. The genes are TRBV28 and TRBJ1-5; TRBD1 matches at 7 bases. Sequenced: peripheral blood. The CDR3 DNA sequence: TGTGCCAGCAGGGAGCAGGGGGAAGGGAGGAGCAATCAGCCCCAGCATTTT. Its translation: CASREQGEGRSNQPQHF. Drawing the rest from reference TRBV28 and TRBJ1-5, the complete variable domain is DVKVTQSSRYLVKRTGEKVFLECVQDMDHENMFWYRQDPGLGLRLIYFSYDVKMKEKGDIPEGYSVSREKKERFSLILESASTNQTSMYLCASREQGEGRSNQPQHFGDGTRLSIL.